Below, 26 T cell receptor beta chains from the same sample are listed, as sequenced in a study of shared clonotypes between healthy human individuals. Profiled with immunoSEQ multiplex PCR; TCRdb holds only in-frame clones, not every one. This table has approximately 1.5 million clones, about 98% appearing once. Source material: naive CD4+ T cells sorted from blood. Subset noted: CD45RA+ positively selected. The receptors were sampled from a man aged 25 to 40 in good health.

The J gene is TRBJ1-4, the V gene TRBV15; D ambiguous. The V and J ends lost 0 bases and 5 bases respectively, with 16 bases between them. The CDR3 spans 17 residues. CDR1 and CDR2 (germline): LNHNV, YYDKDF (reference sequence). The CDR3 here is CATSREDRRGENEKLFF. The DNA for the CDR3 is TGTGCCACCAGCAGAGAAGATCGGCGGGGTGAAAATGAAAAACTGTTTTTT.

This sequence joins TRBV28 and TRBJ1-2, with D possibly TRBD1 on 6 matching bases. Germline assignment: CDR1 MDHEN and CDR2 SYDVKM. Between the trimmed V and J ends, which lost 10 bases and 8 bases, there was a span of 26 bases. The CDR3 covers 15 residues. CDR3 nucleotides: TGTGCCATCTTCGGCTGGGACAAGAATGAATCGGGCTACACCTTC. Encoded protein: CAIFGWDKNESGYTF.

CDR3 amino acids: CASSQNHGLYNEQFF. CDR3 DNA sequence: TGTGCCAGCTCACAAAACCACGGACTGTACAATGAGCAGTTCTTC. The gene calls are TRBV18 and TRBJ2-1; D is perhaps TRBD2 (5 bases). The germline V and J ends were trimmed by 4 bases and 4 bases, with 14 bases remaining between them. CDR3 length equals 15 residues. Germline CDR1 is KGHSH and CDR2 is LQKENI. Based on the CDR3 plus reference TRBV18 and TRBJ2-1, the full variable domain is NAGVMQNPRHLVRRRGQEARLRCSPMKGHSHVYWYRQLPEEGLKFMVYLQKENIIDESGMPKERFSAEFPKEGPSILRIQQVVRGDSAAYFCASSQNHGLYNEQFFGPGTRLTVL.

With regard to this clone: The sample contains more than one DNA sequence encoding this CDR3. The V gene is TRBV5-4, the J gene TRBJ2-3, with TRBD2 identical over 7 bases. The CDR3 totals 15 residues. Germline V CDR1 and CDR2: SGHNT, YYREEE (reference sequence). V was clipped by 0 bases and J by 3 bases; unmatched bases: 4. In DNA, the CDR3 is TGTGCCAGCAGCTTGGCGGGAGGTCGGACAGATACGCAGTATTTT. It specifies CASSLAGGRTDTQYF.

This clone was detected once. The chain uses TRBV29-1 and TRBJ2-2; 9 nucleotides agree with TRBD1. J gave up 6 bases and V 4 bases, and 3 bases lay outside the gene matches. This CDR3 region has 13 residues. Germline V lookup: CDR1 SQVTM, CDR2 ANQGSEA. The CDR3 reads CSVAQGAAGELFF. The CDR3 DNA reads as TGCAGCGTTGCACAGGGGGCGGCCGGGGAGCTGTTTTTT.

The rearrangement links TRBV7-9 to TRBJ2-7; 8 nucleotides align to TRBD1. The CDR3 spans 15 residues. Germline V gene data show CDR1 as SEHNR and CDR2 as FQNEAQ (reference sequence). With V trimmed by 3 bases and J by 2 bases, 6 bases remained unmatched. As DNA, the CDR3 is TGTGCCAGCAGCTTGACAGGGGCCGTACCCTACGAGCAGTACTTC. Protein: CASSLTGAVPYEQYF.

This chain links TRBV5-6 with TRBJ2-7; TRBD2 matches 8 bases. This CDR3 is 15 amino acids long. Germline V gene sequence: CDR1 SGHDT, CDR2 YYEEEE. After removal of 4 bases from V and 0 bases from J, the junction contained 6 bases not matched to a gene. The DNA of the CDR3 is TGTGCCAGCAGCGTCTCCGGGACTAGCTCCTACGAGCAGTACTTC. It encodes CASSVSGTSSYEQYF.

V usage is TRBV5-1 and J usage is TRBJ1-1; D call uncertain. The CDR3 has 15 amino acids. Germline lookup yields CDR1 SGHRS and CDR2 YFSETQ. Trimming shortened V by 4 bases and J by 1 base, and 14 bases separated the two germline ends. CDR3 sequence: CASSPEPSGNTEAFF. The CDR3 DNA reads as TGCGCCAGCAGCCCGGAACCCTCAGGGAACACTGAAGCTTTCTTT.

V gene TRBV12-5 combines with J gene TRBJ2-2; D not resolved. The ends were cut back, 7 bases at V and 3 bases at J, with 6 bases in the middle. Per the germline V gene, CDR1 is LGHNT and CDR2 is FRNRAP. This CDR3 is 12 amino acids long. For the CDR3, the DNA is TGTGCTAGTGCTAGGGACACCGGGGAGCTGTTTTTT. Its translation: CASARDTGELFF. Supplemented by reference TRBV12-5 and TRBJ2-2, the full variable domain reads DARVTQTPRHKVTEMGQEVTMRCQPILGHNTVFWYRQTMMQGLELLAYFRNRAPLDDSGMPKDRFSAEMPDATLATLKIQPSEPRDSAVYFCASARDTGELFFGEGSRLTVL.

The V call is TRBV5-1, the J call TRBJ1-5; D gene unclear. Germline V gene lookup returns CDR1 SGHRS and CDR2 YFSETQ. V was shortened by 3 bases and J by 4 bases, with 8 bases between the two germline ends. This CDR3 spans 13 amino acids. The CDR3 DNA is TGCGCCAGCAGCTACGGGGAGAATCAGCCCCAGCATTTT. Translating it yields CASSYGENQPQHF.

This chain links TRBV5-4 with TRBJ2-3; 12 bases map to TRBD2. V dropped 1 base and J dropped 0; count of bases not matched to a gene: 6. Germline V gives CDR1 SGHNT, CDR2 YYREEE (reference sequence). CDR3 length: 18 amino acids. This CDR3 is CASSLRRTSGASTDTQYF. Written as DNA, the CDR3 is TGTGCCAGCAGCTTGCGGAGGACTAGCGGGGCTAGCACAGATACGCAGTATTTT. Full variable domain (missing parts from reference TRBV5-4 and TRBJ2-3): ETGVTQSPTHLIKTRGQQVTLRCSSQSGHNTVSWYQQALGQGPQFIFQYYREEENGRGNFPPRFSGLQFPNYSSELNVNALELDDSALYLCASSLRRTSGASTDTQYFGPGTRLTVL.

This chain connects TRBV7-6 to TRBJ2-7; 11 bases are a match to TRBD2. Unmatched junction bases numbered 5, after V lost 5 bases and J lost 2 bases. Germline values: CDR1 SGHVS, CDR2 FNYEAQ. This CDR3 is built from 15 residues. CDR3 protein: CASSGLAGGPYEQYF. CDR3 DNA: TGTGCCAGCAGCGGTCTAGCGGGAGGACCCTACGAGCAGTACTTC.

The chain couples TRBV5-5 to TRBJ2-4; TRBD1 aligns across 9 bases. V trimming: 4 bases; J trimming: 0 bases; junction bases outside the gene matches: 8. The germline V gene encodes CDR1 SGHKS and CDR2 YYEKEE (reference sequence). The CDR3 has 17 residues. The CDR3 nucleotides read TGTGCCAGCAGCCCGGAGGGACAGGGAATAGCCAAAAACATTCAGTACTTC. Its protein product is CASSPEGQGIAKNIQYF. The full variable domain, rest sourced from reference TRBV5-5 and TRBJ2-4, is DAGVTQSPTHLIKTRGQQVTLRCSPISGHKSVSWYQQVLGQGPQFIFQYYEKEERGRGNFPDRFSARQFPNYSSELNVNALLLGDSALYLCASSPEGQGIAKNIQYFGAGTRLSVL.

This chain connects TRBV2 to TRBJ2-2, with unresolved D. The V and J ends lost 7 bases and 1 base respectively, with 10 bases between them. The CDR3 length is 14 residues. In germline, CDR1 is SNHLY, CDR2 FYNNEI. The CDR3 is CASKVRVNTGELFF. Here the CDR3 DNA reads TGTGCCAGCAAAGTCCGGGTGAACACCGGGGAGCTGTTTTTT. Supplemented by reference TRBV2 and TRBJ2-2, the full variable domain reads EPEVTQTPSHQVTQMGQEVILRCVPISNHLYFYWYRQILGQKVEFLVSFYNNEISEKSEIFDDQFSVERPDGSNFTLKIRSTKLEDSAMYFCASKVRVNTGELFFGEGSRLTVL.

This clone was seen just once. V and J are TRBV11-2 and TRBJ2-1; 8 nucleotides agree with TRBD1. The CDR3 covers 17 residues. Germline V CDR1 and CDR2: SGHAT, FQNNGV. The V gene end was trimmed by 1 base and the J gene end by 2 bases; junction bases not matched to a gene: 7. The CDR3 loop reads CASSLVLAGGAYNEQFF. The CDR3 nucleotides are TGTGCCAGCAGCTTAGTCTTAGCAGGGGGCGCCTACAATGAGCAGTTCTTC.

Remarks on this clone: The sample has other DNA sequences that encode this CDR3 too. The V gene is TRBV5-1, the J gene TRBJ1-3; D ambiguous. The germline gives CDR1 SGHRS, CDR2 YFSETQ. V lost 0 bases and J lost 0, with 13 bases in between. CDR3 size: 17 residues. The CDR3 protein is CASSLGRSRLSGNTIYF. The CDR3, as DNA: TGCGCCAGCAGCTTGGGTCGCAGCCGACTCTCTGGAAACACCATATATTTT.

This rearrangement joins TRBV15 to TRBJ1-5; D unclear. V was cut by 0 bases and J by 7 bases, with 7 bases left in between. Germline lookup yields CDR1 LNHNV and CDR2 YYDKDF (reference sequence). This CDR3 has 13 residues. The CDR3 DNA reads TGTGCCACCAGCAGAGATGATATCCAGCCCCAGCATTTT. Amino acids: CATSRDDIQPQHF.

The gene calls are TRBV27 and TRBJ1-1, with 7 bases identical to TRBD1. The CDR3 consists of 15 residues. V trimming: 5 bases; J trimming: 0 bases; junction bases outside the gene matches: 6. CDR1 and CDR2 from the germline V gene are MNHEY and SMNVEV (reference sequence). CDR3 loop: CASSPRQGVNTEAFF. The CDR3 DNA follows: TGTGCCAGCAGTCCGAGACAGGGAGTGAACACTGAAGCTTTCTTT.

The chain has TRBV28 and TRBJ2-5; TRBD1 might be the D (5 bases). Germline V CDR1 and CDR2: MDHEN, SYDVKM. V dropped 2 bases and J dropped 1 base, with 8 bases sitting between them. The CDR3 spans 14 residues. The CDR3 nucleotides read TGTGCCAGCAGTTTACCAGGGTTCCAAGAGACCCAGTACTTC. Translated, it gives CASSLPGFQETQYF.

This rearrangement joins TRBV7-9 to TRBJ2-3; TRBD2 aligns across 14 bases. The CDR3 consists of 16 residues. V gave up 5 bases and J gave up 4 bases; unmatched junction bases: 5. Germline loops: CDR1 SEHNR, CDR2 FQNEAQ (reference sequence). This CDR3 reads CASSPGTSGSPDTQYF. The CDR3 coding sequence is TGTGCCAGCAGCCCTGGGACTAGCGGGAGTCCAGATACGCAGTATTTT.

V and J are TRBV6-5 and TRBJ1-4; D call uncertain. Trimming removed 4 bases at V and 4 bases at J, with 13 bases between. The CDR3 runs to 15 residues. Per the germline V gene, CDR1 is MNHEY and CDR2 is SVGAGI. The CDR3 loop is CASSSRGTGNEKLFF. In nucleotides, the CDR3 is TGTGCCAGCAGTTCGCGGGGTACGGGTAATGAAAAACTGTTTTTT.

This clone is a singleton in its sample. This sequence joins TRBV14 and TRBJ2-1; D is possibly TRBD2 (5 bases). Deletions cut 1 base from V and 2 bases from J, with 18 bases between. The CDR3 spans 18 residues. From germline, CDR1 is SGHDN and CDR2 FVKESK. The CDR3 loop reads CASSQGLEGALTYNEQFF. CDR3 nucleotide sequence: TGTGCCAGCAGCCAAGGCTTAGAGGGAGCTCTAACCTACAATGAGCAGTTCTTC.

This clone was observed once. The rearrangement uses TRBV11-2 and TRBJ2-7; TRBD1 aligns across 10 bases. Germline V gene sequence: CDR1 SGHAT, CDR2 FQNNGV. Trimming removed 5 bases from V and 7 bases from J; junction bases left unmatched: 8. The length of the CDR3 is 14 residues. CDR3 in amino acids: CASSTRTGGREQYF. CDR3 nucleotide sequence: TGTGCCAGCAGCACGCGGACAGGGGGGCGGGAGCAGTACTTC.

The chain is built from TRBV2 and TRBJ1-2; TRBD1 matches at 8 bases. The ends lost 4 bases at V and 4 bases at J; junction bases unmatched: 5. Germline CDR1 reads SNHLY; CDR2 reads FYNNEI. CDR3 size: 14 residues. Written as DNA, the CDR3 is TGTGCCAGCAGTGCTCAGGGGGCGATCTATGGCTACACCTTC. Protein sequence: CASSAQGAIYGYTF.

The gene calls are TRBV7-8 and TRBJ2-3; 7 positions agree with TRBD2. The V gene end was trimmed by 1 base and the J gene end by 1 base; junction bases not matched to a gene: 5. CDR3 length equals 16 residues. CDR1 and CDR2 from the germline V gene are SGHVS and FQNEAQ. This CDR3 is CASSLVRTSGTDTQYF. Here the CDR3 DNA reads TGTGCCAGCAGCTTAGTACGGACTAGTGGCACAGATACGCAGTATTTT.

The chain uses TRBV4-1 and TRBJ2-3; the match to TRBD2 covers 10 bases. The trim removed 1 base at V and 5 bases at J, leaving 15 bases unmatched. The germline V gene has CDR1 MGHRA and CDR2 YSYEKL. The CDR3 runs 19 residues. The CDR3 region is CASSQGHLGVAGGGDTQYF. The CDR3 bases are TGCGCCAGCAGCCAAGGCCATCTTGGGGTAGCGGGAGGAGGAGATACGCAGTATTTT.